Sequencing of this T cell receptor beta chain was carried out in a study of cytomegalovirus exposure and HLA in healthy donors. Across the study: The 130 or so validation repertoires used the same platform as the roughly 670 first-cohort repertoires (as reported by a later analysis).

Repertoires were generated with immunoSEQ multiplex PCR, while TCRdb's copy carries only in-frame clones and drops some. The sample includes roughly 120,000 clones, around 94% of them seen just once. The CDR3 has 17 residues. Germline V CDR1 and CDR2: MGHRA, YSYEKL. V trimming: 3 bases; J trimming: 0 bases; junction bases outside the gene matches: 7. The gene calls are TRBV4-1 and TRBJ2-1, with 8 positions matching TRBD1. The sample taken for sequencing was PBMCs. This TCR was recovered from a woman aged 18-35 years in good health and CMV-seronegative. The CDR3 coding sequence is TGCGCCAGCAGCCAGTGGACAGGGCCGAGCTCCTACAATGAGCAGTTCTTC. The encoded protein is CASSQWTGPSSYNEQFF.